This T cell receptor beta chain originates from a study of CD8 T cells in Susac syndrome. cDNA came from about 0.5 to 1 ug RNA primed by random hexamers. immunoSEQ multiplex PCR amplified TCR beta CDR3 across 54 Vbeta, 13 Jbeta. TCRdb used MiXCR to reprocess the immunoSEQ multiplex PCR reads, holding one entry per CDR3 protein. The data contain about 300,000 distinct CDR3 sequences, over 75% of them singletons. V lost 4 bases to trimming and J lost 8 bases, with 15 bases between them. Germline CDR1 reads MDHEN; CDR2 reads SYDVKM. CDR3 size: 14 residues. This TCR came from a human donor with multiple sclerosis. The specimen was CD8+ T cells from PBMCs. The chain couples TRBV28 to TRBJ2-1; possible D gene TRBD1, 6 bases. The CDR3 DNA reads as TGTGCCAGCAGTTCTCTACCGACAGGCGATGAGCAGTTCTTC. This codes for CASSSLPTGDEQFF.